Listed below are T cell receptor beta chains from one sample, sequenced in a study of high-grade serous ovarian cancer treatment subgroups. Sequencing was performed with immunoSEQ multiplex PCR; in TCRdb, only in-frame clones are kept and a portion is missing. The repertoire holds thousands of clones, with under 70% as singletons. Sequenced: tumor tissue. These TCRs come from a human donor with high-grade serous ovarian cancer. Each CDR3 is given without its conserved first and last residue. Fields, in order: V gene, J gene, CDR3 protein.

TRBV5-4	TRBJ2-2	ASKDTNTGELF
TRBV4-1	TRBJ2-3	ASSQAPSGGPYTQY
TRBV6-1	TRBJ1-5	ASSEGFGFPQH
TRBV30	TRBJ1-1	AWSPGGLSEAF
TRBV29-1	TRBJ2-7	SVEGQGYEQY
TRBV30	TRBJ1-3	AWSGGRAGNTIY
TRBV10-3	TRBJ1-1	AISESSTGTNTEAF
TRBV28	TRBJ1-5	ASSFDQGYQPQH
TRBV5-5	TRBJ1-2	ASTRTGDRSVRGYT
TRBV2	TRBJ1-4	ASSPGQGNEKLF
TRBV9	TRBJ1-2	ASRGGGADYGYT
TRBV7-9	TRBJ1-1	ASSRGRGRNTEAF
TRBV7-9	TRBJ1-1	ASSFLDRGPF
TRBV6-6	TRBJ1-5	ASRGPNQPQH
TRBV15	TRBJ1-1	ATSREYRGRNTEAF
TRBV27	TRBJ1-5	ASSLTSPDQPQH
TRBV6-6	TRBJ2-4	ASSYSKENIQY
TRBV5-1	TRBJ2-4	ASSYYGDRANIQY
TRBV7-8	TRBJ1-2	ASRQGTDGYT
TRBV18	TRBJ1-1	ASSPDVTAEAF
TRBV28	TRBJ1-1	ASSSLTLHSPNTEAF
TRBV7-3	TRBJ2-2	ASSSGPPGLDTGELF
TRBV4-1	TRBJ2-1	ASSQDPSSYNEQF
TRBV27	TRBJ1-4	ASSLGQGESEKLF
TRBV5-4	TRBJ2-4	ASSLWGGHPANIQY
TRBV5-4	TRBJ1-5	ASSGGGGPQH
TRBV9	TRBJ1-2	ASSVGEIPANYGYT
TRBV10-3	TRBJ1-5	AISDGTGGNQPQH
TRBV6-1	TRBJ2-3	ASSDLAGGGDTQY
TRBV6-1	TRBJ1-2	ASTESRGRSGYT
TRBV19	TRBJ1-1	ASSIEGTMNTEAF
TRBV27	TRBJ2-1	ASSFLGSYNEQF
TRBV27	TRBJ2-1	ASSSRGYNEQF
TRBV4-2	TRBJ1-1	ASCKRTNTEAF
TRBV6-5	TRBJ2-5	ASSFVRGQETQY
TRBV7-2	TRBJ2-7	ASSLEQAAYEQY
TRBV7-8	TRBJ2-5	ASSPGVGPGETQY
TRBV5-5	TRBJ1-1	ASSRVLSNTEAF
TRBV7-2	TRBJ1-3	ASSPTLGQRISGNTIY
TRBV6-6	TRBJ1-1	ASSYGTGEAF
TRBV9	TRBJ1-5	ASSVGGASWPQH
TRBV11-1	TRBJ1-1	ASSPLDGGTEAF
TRBV2	TRBJ2-5	ASLDEGETQY
TRBV7-2	TRBJ2-5	ASSPPGGDGTQY
TRBV5-6	TRBJ1-1	ASRARAGAMNTEAF
TRBV6-5	TRBJ1-1	ASRQYDRAGAEAF
TRBV9	TRBJ2-3	ASSAGLAVSTDTQY
TRBV7-8	TRBJ2-1	ASSLASGGAREQF
TRBV5-5	TRBJ2-4	ASSLSVAKNIQY
TRBV29-1	TRBJ1-1	SVVAGTGGTEAF
TRBV6-5	TRBJ2-7	ASSSRGISYEQY
TRBV6-6	TRBJ1-2	ASSYDRANYGYT
TRBV27	TRBJ1-2	ASSPQGTYGYT
TRBV7-2	TRBJ2-5	ASSLEPSGGETQY